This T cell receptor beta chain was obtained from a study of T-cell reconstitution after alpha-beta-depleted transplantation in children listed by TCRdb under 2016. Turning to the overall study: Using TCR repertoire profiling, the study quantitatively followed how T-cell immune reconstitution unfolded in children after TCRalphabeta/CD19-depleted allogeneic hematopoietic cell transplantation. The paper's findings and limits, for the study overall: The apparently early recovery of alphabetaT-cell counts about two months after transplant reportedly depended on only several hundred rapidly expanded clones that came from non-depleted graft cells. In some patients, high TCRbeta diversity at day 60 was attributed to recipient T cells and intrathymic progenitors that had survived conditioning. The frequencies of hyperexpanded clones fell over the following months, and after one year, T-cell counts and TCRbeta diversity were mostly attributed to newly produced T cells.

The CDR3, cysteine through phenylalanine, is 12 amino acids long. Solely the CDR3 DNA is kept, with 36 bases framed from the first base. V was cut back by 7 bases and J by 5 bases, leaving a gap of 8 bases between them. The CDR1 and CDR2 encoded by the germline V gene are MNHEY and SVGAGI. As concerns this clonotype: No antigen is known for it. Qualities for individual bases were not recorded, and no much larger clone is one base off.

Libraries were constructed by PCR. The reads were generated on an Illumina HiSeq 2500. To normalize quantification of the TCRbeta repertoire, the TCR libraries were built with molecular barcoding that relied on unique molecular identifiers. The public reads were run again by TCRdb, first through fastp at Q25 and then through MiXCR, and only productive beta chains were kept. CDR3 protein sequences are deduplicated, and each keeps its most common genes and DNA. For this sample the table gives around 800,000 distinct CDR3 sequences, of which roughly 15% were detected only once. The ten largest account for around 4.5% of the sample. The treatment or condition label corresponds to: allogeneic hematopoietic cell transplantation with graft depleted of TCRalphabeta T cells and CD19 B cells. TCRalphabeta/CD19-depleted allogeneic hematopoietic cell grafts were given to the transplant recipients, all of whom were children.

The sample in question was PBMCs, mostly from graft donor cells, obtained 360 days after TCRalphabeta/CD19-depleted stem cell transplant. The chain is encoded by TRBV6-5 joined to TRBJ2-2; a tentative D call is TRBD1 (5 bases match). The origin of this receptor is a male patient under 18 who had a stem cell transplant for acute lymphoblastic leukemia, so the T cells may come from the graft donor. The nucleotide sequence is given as TGTGCCAGCAATAGGGGTACCGGGGAGCTGTTTTTT. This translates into CASNRGTGELFF.